This is a list of T cell receptor beta chains from one sample in a study of blood T cells in healthy people across ages. In TCRdb, the 5' RACE reads were re-called with MiXCR into one record per CDR3 protein. Counted here are roughly 2 million distinct CDR3 sequences, approximately 50% occurring once; the ten biggest clones make up around 2.1%. Sequencing was carried out using blood. These receptors all stem from a woman aged 40 to 50 in good health. Each CDR3 is given with its conserved first and last residue. The D gene is left open where the match is weak. Only part of the rows carry a size: once, few, many, or a class if the clone is expanded.

v_gene: TRBV4-3
abundance: -
d_gene: -
j_gene: TRBJ2-7
CDR3aa: CASSQDWPGSYEQYF
CDR3nt: TGCGCCAGCAGCCAAGATTGGCCCGGTTCCTACGAGCAGTACTTC

v_gene: TRBV27
abundance: -
d_gene: -
j_gene: TRBJ2-3
CDR3aa: CASRAYFNTDTQYF
CDR3nt: TGTGCCAGCAGAGCGTATTTTAACACAGATACGCAGTATTTT

v_gene: TRBV25-1
abundance: many
d_gene: -
j_gene: TRBJ2-7
CDR3aa: CASSGFSYEQYF
CDR3nt: TGTGCCAGCAGTGGGTTCTCCTACGAGCAGTACTTC

v_gene: TRBV25-1
abundance: few
d_gene: -
j_gene: TRBJ2-4
CDR3aa: CASSESLGIQYF
CDR3nt: TGTGCCAGCAGTGAATCTTTGGGCATTCAGTACTTC

v_gene: TRBV20-1
abundance: many
d_gene: -
j_gene: TRBJ2-5
CDR3aa: CSARDLGETQYF
CDR3nt: TGCAGTGCTAGAGATCTTGGAGAGACCCAGTACTTC

v_gene: TRBV20-1
abundance: -
d_gene: -
j_gene: TRBJ2-1
CDR3aa: CSASPGVNEQFF
CDR3nt: TGCAGTGCTAGTCCCGGGGTCAATGAGCAGTTCTTC

v_gene: TRBV12-3/TRBV12-4
abundance: -
d_gene: -
j_gene: TRBJ1-1
CDR3aa: CASSFWGTTEAFF
CDR3nt: TGTGCCAGCAGTTTTTGGGGAACCACTGAAGCTTTCTTT

v_gene: TRBV20-1
abundance: -
d_gene: -
j_gene: TRBJ1-6
CDR3aa: CSASSLQGRNSPLHF
CDR3nt: TGCAGTGCTAGTTCCCTACAGGGAAGAAATTCACCCCTCCACTTT

v_gene: TRBV20-1
abundance: -
d_gene: -
j_gene: TRBJ1-4
CDR3aa: CSASRPSGGREKLFF
CDR3nt: TGCAGTGCTAGCCGACCCAGTGGGGGCAGGGAAAAACTGTTTTTT

v_gene: TRBV19
abundance: -
d_gene: TRBD2
j_gene: TRBJ2-5
CDR3aa: CASSIIRAGGRQETQYF
CDR3nt: TGTGCCAGTAGTATAATAAGGGCGGGGGGTCGTCAAGAGACCCAGTACTTC